This section outlines one T cell receptor beta chain sequence together with its context. What it recognizes is unknown. This sample is part of a study of T cell responses to AZD1222 COVID-19 vaccine. Overall study results and limits: There were mostly white British donors and more females than males, and clonal diversity was possibly underestimated. Sampling that yielded the repertoires occurred only after the peak T cell response. Baseline testing showed seropositivity in only a handful of AZD1222 recipients.

The protocol was immunoSEQ multiplex PCR, while the TCRdb copy is restricted to in-frame clones and leaves out a portion. The table shows about 150,000 clones, with 90% occurring only once. Trimming at V came to 7 bases and at J to 2 bases, leaving 8 bases not matched to a gene. This CDR3 is built from 14 residues. Germline assignment: CDR1 SQVTM and CDR2 ANQGSEA. Second-dose groups at about 4 or about 12 weeks were pooled. This sample comprised peripheral blood, obtained 28 days after the second AZD1222 dose. This chain connects TRBV29-1 to TRBJ2-5, with TRBD1 matching over 9 bases. This receptor was taken from an adult who received the AZD1222 COVID-19 vaccine. The CDR3 is CSASRDRGQETQYF. The CDR3 DNA is TGCAGCGCCTCCCGCGACAGGGGGCAAGAGACCCAGTACTTC.